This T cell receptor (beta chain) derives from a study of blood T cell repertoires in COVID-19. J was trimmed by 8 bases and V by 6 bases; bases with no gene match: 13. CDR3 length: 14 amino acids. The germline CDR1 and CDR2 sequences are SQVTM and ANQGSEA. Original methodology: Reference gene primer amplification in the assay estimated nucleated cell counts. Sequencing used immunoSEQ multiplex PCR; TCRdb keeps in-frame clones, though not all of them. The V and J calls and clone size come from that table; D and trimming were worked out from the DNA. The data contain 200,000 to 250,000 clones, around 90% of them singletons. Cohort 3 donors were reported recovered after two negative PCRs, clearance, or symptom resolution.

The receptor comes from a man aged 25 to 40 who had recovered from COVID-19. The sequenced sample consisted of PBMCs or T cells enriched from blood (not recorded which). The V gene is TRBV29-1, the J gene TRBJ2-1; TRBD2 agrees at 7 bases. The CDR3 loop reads CSVKVGGAWDEQFF. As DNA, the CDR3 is TGCAGCGTCAAGGTGGGAGGGGCGTGGGATGAGCAGTTCTTC.